The sequence of this T cell receptor (beta chain) was determined in a study of vaccination effects on CD4 cells after COVID-19. Study in general: The cohort was immunized with two doses of either the BNT162b2 or mRNA-1273 vaccine.

About this clone: The target antigen is unknown.

Findings and limits, study-wide: Convalescent patients' post-vaccine spike repertoire was mostly distinct vaccine-induced clones.

Antigen-specific CD4+ T cell clonotypes were called by their expansion after viral peptide-pool culture in ViraFEST. Scientists isolated CD4+ T cells after a roughly 10-day culture period ended. This person's SARS-CoV-2 infection, confirmed by PCR, occurred between March and December 2020. IL-2 medium was substituted for half the medium on days 3 and 7. TCRdb keeps only in-frame clones here, not all; method: immunoSEQ multiplex PCR. The sample lists under 60,000 clones, around three quarters occurring once. V lost 0 bases and J lost 3, with 7 bases in between. This CDR3 comprises 13 residues. In germline, CDR1 is SGDLS, CDR2 YYNGEE.

The sequence was collected from a human donor who had a prior SARS-CoV-2 infection. This sample comprised CD4+ T cells from PBMCs cultured with HIV peptides, obtained before COVID-19 vaccination. This sample's subset: HIV-1 Nef peptide pool negative control/reference culture. The chain carries TRBV9 and TRBJ2-7; D not certain. The CDR3 is CASSVAPNYEQYF. The CDR3 DNA is TGTGCCAGCAGCGTAGCGCCGAACTACGAGCAGTACTTC.